This T cell receptor beta chain was sequenced in a study of PD-1 blockade in classical Hodgkin lymphoma. Study findings and constraints: CD4+ TCR diversity, unlike CD8+, rose significantly by C4D1.

All patients experienced relapse after autologous stem cell transplantation, and brentuximab vedotin exposure was variable. PBMCs were thawed, and CD8+ T cells were then isolated from them by magnetic negative selection. Data came from immunoSEQ multiplex PCR; TCRdb stores just in-frame clones and leaves some out. The table records about 7,900 clones, roughly 84% of them present only once. The CDR3 extends over 20 amino acids. In the case of this clone: Its antigen is not identified.

This sequence joins TRBV21-1 and TRBJ2-7; the table names TRBD2, a call not compared with the DNA. TRBV21-1 is a pseudogene locus. The TCR was taken from a human donor with classical Hodgkin lymphoma. Sample: CD8+ T cells from blood, taken at baseline. Here the CDR3 reads CASSKARSKGGGARSYEQYF. Here the CDR3 DNA reads TGTGCCAGCAGCAAAGCTCGGAGTAAGGGCGGGGGGGCCAGGTCCTACGAGCAGTACTTC.